Following are 27 T cell receptor beta chains from one sample sequenced in a study of yellow fever vaccine responses in identical twins. Using its own MiXCR run on the RT-PCR reads, TCRdb lists one record per CDR3 protein. The sample records 2,000 to 2,500 distinct CDR3 sequences, roughly 80% being singletons. Sample: T cells from blood (PBMCs), unsorted or a sorted subset (not recorded which), taken before or after yellow fever vaccination (not recorded which). The receptors derive from a woman aged 18-29 years who received the yellow fever vaccine.

The chain is built from TRBV11-1 and TRBJ2-1; D not certain. Trimming left V 0 bases short and J 9 bases short, with 3 bases between. The CDR3 contains 11 residues. CDR1 and CDR2 (germline): SGHAT, FQDESV (reference sequence). CDR3 sequence (DNA): TGTGCCAGCAGCTTAGCGGGTGAGCAGTTCTTC. It encodes CASSLAGEQFF.

The chain couples TRBV23-1 to TRBJ1-3; no reliable D call. TRBV23-1 is an ORF, with its function uncertain. The V and J ends lost 0 bases and 0 bases respectively, with 12 bases between them. The CDR3 runs 17 residues. The CDR3 is CASSQSGILCSGNTIYF. CDR3 DNA: TGCGCCAGCAGTCAATCGGGGATCCTTTGCTCTGGAAACACCATATATTTT.

This clonotype was counted a single time. The chain links TRBV6-5 to TRBJ1-2; D unclear. The CDR3 spans 12 residues. Germline-derived CDR1 and CDR2 are MNHEY and SVGAGI. V was pared by 4 bases and J by 4 bases, with 7 bases between. CDR3 in DNA: TGTGCCAGCAGTTCCACCCCCTATGGCTACACCTTC. Amino acids: CASSSTPYGYTF.

This clonotype was seen a few times. The genes are TRBV6-2 or TRBV6-3 and TRBJ2-2, with D possibly TRBD1 on 6 matching bases. Germline-derived CDR1 and CDR2 are MNHEY and SVGEGT. Trimming pared 7 bases from V and 1 base from J, leaving 16 bases between. CDR3 length equals 16 residues. The CDR3 here is CASTSRGGGNTGELFF. In DNA form, the CDR3 reads TGTGCCAGCACCTCACGTGGGGGCGGGAACACCGGGGAGCTGTTTTTT.

This chain connects TRBV29-1 to TRBJ1-1, with D tentatively TRBD1 (5 bases). The CDR3 is 16 amino acids. V shed 3 bases and J shed 0 bases, with 17 bases lying between them. Germline CDR1 SQVTM, CDR2 ANQGSEA. The CDR3, as DNA: TGCAGCGTTGATTTCGGTGACAGACTAATGAACACTGAAGCTTTCTTT. Protein sequence: CSVDFGDRLMNTEAFF.

V gene TRBV7-9 combines with J gene TRBJ1-2; maybe TRBD1 (5 bases). Germline assignment: CDR1 SEHNR and CDR2 FQNEAQ (reference sequence). The CDR3 spans 16 residues. V was clipped by 1 base and J by 5 bases, with 17 bases between them. The CDR3 spells CASSLGGWGSSYGYTF. The CDR3, as DNA: TGTGCCAGCAGCTTAGGTGGCTGGGGCTCATCTTATGGCTACACCTTC.

V usage is TRBV18 and J usage is TRBJ1-1; the D gene is possibly TRBD1 (6 bases). The CDR3 covers 15 residues. Germline-derived CDR1 and CDR2 are KGHSH and LQKENI. V was shortened by 3 bases and J by 5 bases, with 16 bases between the two germline ends. Here the CDR3 reads CASSPLGGRGTEAFF. CDR3 coding DNA: TGTGCCAGCTCACCTCTGGGGGGTAGGGGGACTGAAGCTTTCTTT.

The table lists this clonotype with a few counts. The gene calls are TRBV24-1 and TRBJ2-3, with D tentatively TRBD1 (6 bases). With 4 bases removed from V and 3 bases from J, the gap between germline ends came to 13 bases. Germline loops: CDR1 KGHDR, CDR2 SFDVKD. The CDR3 has 15 amino acids. The CDR3 sequence is CATSDRDTRTDTQYF. CDR3 in DNA: TGTGCCACCAGTGACCGGGACACTAGAACAGATACGCAGTATTTT.

The chain carries TRBV7-6 and TRBJ2-1, with 7 bases aligning to TRBD2. CDR3 length: 15 residues. In germline, CDR1 is SGHVS, CDR2 FNYEAQ. V was pared by 7 bases and J by 9 bases, with 15 bases of the junction left unmatched. The CDR3 region has the DNA TGTGCCAGCATCAGCGGGGTTGGGCCAGTAGGTGAGCAGTTCTTC. Its protein is CASISGVGPVGEQFF. The full variable domain, completed using reference TRBV7-6 and TRBJ2-1, is GAGVSQSPRYKVTKRGQDVALRCDPISGHVSLYWYRQALGQGPEFLTYFNYEAQQDKSGLPNDRFSAERPEGSISTLTIQRTEQRDSAMYRCASISGVGPVGEQFFGPGTRLTVL.

The chain links TRBV5-6 to TRBJ1-1, with D perhaps matching TRBD1 (6 bases). V lost 0 bases to trimming and J lost 4 bases, with 13 bases between them. The germline CDR1 and CDR2 sequences are SGHDT and YYEEEE. The CDR3 has 15 amino acids. CDR3 region: CASSLDLGAFTEAFF. The DNA of the CDR3 is TGTGCCAGCAGCTTGGACTTGGGGGCATTCACTGAAGCTTTCTTT. Based on the CDR3 plus reference TRBV5-6 and TRBJ1-1, the full variable domain is DAGVTQSPTHLIKTRGQQVTLRCSPKSGHDTVSWYQQALGQGPQFIFQYYEEEERQRGNFPDRFSGHQFPNYSSELNVNALLLGDSALYLCASSLDLGAFTEAFFGQGTRLTVV.

The chain has TRBV11-1 and TRBJ2-2; D uncertain. The CDR3 has 14 amino acids. Per the germline V gene, CDR1 is SGHAT and CDR2 is FQDESV (reference sequence). Trimming pared 6 bases from V and 0 bases from J, leaving 8 bases between. CDR3 sequence reads: CASSLPANTGELFF. CDR3 sequence (DNA): TGTGCCAGCAGTCTTCCAGCGAACACCGGGGAGCTGTTTTTT.

The CDR3 sequence: CATSDPGQAPYNEQFF. In DNA, the CDR3 is TGTGCCACCAGTGATCCAGGGCAGGCGCCCTACAATGAGCAGTTCTTC. The chain has TRBV24-1 and TRBJ2-1, with D tentatively TRBD1 (5 bases). CDR1 KGHDR and CDR2 SFDVKD come from the germline V gene. The CDR3 covers 16 residues. With 3 bases removed from V and 2 bases from J, the gap between germline ends came to 13 bases.

The rearrangement joins TRBV20-1 to TRBJ2-1, with D possibly TRBD1 on 6 matching bases. Trimming removed 0 bases at V and 5 bases at J, with 17 bases between. The V gene's germline CDR1 is DFQATT and CDR2 SNEGSKA (reference sequence). The CDR3 loop spans 16 amino acids. CDR3 amino acids: CSARDQSGVRDNEQFF. The CDR3 DNA sequence: TGCAGTGCTAGAGATCAATCAGGGGTTAGAGACAATGAGCAGTTCTTC.

The chain is built from TRBV7-8 and TRBJ1-5; the match to TRBD1 covers 7 bases. Germline V gene data show CDR1 as SGHVS and CDR2 as FQNEAQ. With 5 bases clipped from V and 0 bases from J, the junction kept 10 bases outside the gene matches. This CDR3 region has 17 residues. The CDR3 DNA reads TGTGCCAGCAGCCCCGAGGGGGCGACAGTTAGCAATCAGCCCCAGCATTTT. This encodes CASSPEGATVSNQPQHF.

The chain links TRBV12-3 or TRBV12-4 to TRBJ1-2, with D maybe TRBD1 (5 bases). The CDR3 contains 14 residues. V lost 3 bases to trimming and J lost 1 base, with 9 bases between them. The chain's CDR3 is CASSLDIINYGYTF. The DNA for the CDR3 is TGTGCCAGCAGTTTGGACATCATTAACTATGGCTACACCTTC.

CDR3 in DNA: TGTGCCTCCCGGGTCCGGACTGAAGCTTTCTTT. This translates into CASRVRTEAFF. The chain combines TRBV2 with TRBJ1-1; D is undetermined. V lost 11 bases to trimming and J lost 5 bases, with 12 bases between them. Per germline, CDR1 SNHLY and CDR2 FYNNEI. There are 11 residues in the CDR3.

The chain recombines TRBV10-1 with TRBJ2-1, with D tentatively TRBD1 (6 bases). CDR1 and CDR2 (germline): WNHNN, SYGVQD (reference sequence). Trimming removed 5 bases from V and 3 bases from J, with 11 bases in between. This CDR3 is built from 14 residues. CDR3 DNA: TGCGCCAGCAGTTCCCGGGACAACTACAATGAGCAGTTCTTC. Its protein product is CASSSRDNYNEQFF.

The genes are TRBV23-1 and TRBJ1-3; 7 nucleotides line up with TRBD1. TRBV23-1 is filed as an ORF, its function uncertain. CDR3 length equals 14 residues. The V gene end was trimmed by 4 bases and the J gene end by 4 bases; junction bases not matched to a gene: 4. The DNA for the CDR3 is TGCGCCAGCAGTCCGGGACAGACAGGAAACACCATATATTTT. This gives the protein CASSPGQTGNTIYF.

The rearrangement joins TRBV5-4 to TRBJ1-1; D not certain. V shed 3 bases and J shed 2 bases, with 2 bases lying between them. Germline V gene lookup returns CDR1 SGHNT and CDR2 YYREEE (reference sequence). This CDR3 is 11 amino acids long. The CDR3 region has the DNA TGTGCCAGCAGCTCTAACACTGAAGCTTTCTTT. Protein product: CASSSNTEAFF.

This chain links TRBV11-3 with TRBJ2-7; D not certain. The length of the CDR3 is 12 residues. Trimming pared 4 bases from V and 2 bases from J, leaving 6 bases between. Germline CDR1 and CDR2: SGHNT and YENEEA. The CDR3 DNA sequence: TGTGCCAGCAGCTCGAGAACCTACGAGCAGTACTTC. Translating gives CASSSRTYEQYF.

This clonotype was seen a handful of times. V and J are TRBV27 and TRBJ2-3, with D hard to call. Trimming shortened V by 5 bases and J by 0 bases, and 6 bases separated the two germline ends. The CDR3 totals 13 residues. Germline V CDR1 and CDR2: MNHEY, SMNVEV (reference sequence). CDR3 residues: CASSPYSTDTQYF. CDR3 DNA sequence: TGTGCCAGCAGTCCTTATAGCACAGATACGCAGTATTTT.

This clonotype is a singleton in its sample. The CDR3 sequence is CASRFLAGSYEQYF. The CDR3 DNA reads as TGTGCAAGTCGCTTCCTAGCGGGCTCCTACGAGCAGTACTTC. The chain recombines TRBV12-2 with TRBJ2-7; TRBD2 is the table's D call and was not checked against the DNA. TRBV12-2 is deemed a pseudogene. The CDR3 is 14 residues long.

The chain employs TRBV20-1 and TRBJ1-1; TRBD1 aligns across 7 bases. This CDR3 is built from 11 residues. V was pared by 6 bases and J by 7 bases, with 5 bases of the junction left unmatched. Germline V CDR1 and CDR2: DFQATT, SNEGSKA (reference sequence). The CDR3 DNA sequence: TGCAGTGCGGAAAGACAGGGTGAAGCTTTCTTT. Translating it yields CSAERQGEAFF.

The V and J genes are TRBV15 and TRBJ2-3, with 9 bases identical to TRBD2. This CDR3 comprises 17 residues. Germline CDR1 LNHNV, CDR2 YYDKDF (reference sequence). The V segment lost 1 base and the J segment 0 bases; nucleotides outside the gene matches: 5. CDR3 in DNA: TGTGCCACCAGCAGAGGGATTCTAGCGGGGAGCACAGATACGCAGTATTTT. Translated: CATSRGILAGSTDTQYF.

This chain connects TRBV29-1 to TRBJ2-1; 9 bases are a match to TRBD1. The length of the CDR3 is 14 residues. The V gene's germline CDR1 is SQVTM and CDR2 ANQGSEA. The V gene end was trimmed by 6 bases and the J gene end by 0 bases; junction bases not matched to a gene: 3. The DNA for the CDR3 is TGCAGCGTAGGGACAGGGAGCTCCTACAATGAGCAGTTCTTC. This gives the protein CSVGTGSSYNEQFF.

This chain's CDR3 is CSARGTEGSSYEQYV. The CDR3 DNA reads TGCAGTGCTAGAGGGACTGAAGGAAGTTCCTACGAGCAGTACGTC. The chain combines TRBV20-1 with TRBJ2-7; TRBD2 is a possible D gene (5 bases). CDR1 is DFQATT, CDR2 SNEGSKA, per germline (reference sequence). V lost 1 base to trimming and J lost 1 base, with 14 bases between them. This CDR3 spans 15 amino acids.

V gene TRBV19 combines with J gene TRBJ2-2; 13 nucleotides match TRBD2. The junction had 2 bases not matched to a gene; V was cut back by 7 bases and J by 3 bases. CDR1 and CDR2 from the germline V gene are LNHDA and SQIVND (reference sequence). The CDR3 contains 15 residues. CDR3 amino acids: CASIGTSGDTGELFF. The DNA for the CDR3 is TGTGCCAGTATCGGGACTAGCGGGGACACCGGGGAGCTGTTTTTT.